The T cell receptor (beta chain) described here comes from a study of T cells of healthy individuals. In TCRdb, the 5' RACE reads were re-called with MiXCR into one record per CDR3 protein. The sample has over 95,000 distinct CDR3 sequences, roughly 18% seen once. This TCR was sampled from a human donor in good health.

The CDR3 nucleotides read TGTGCCAGCAGTTTCGCTGGTATCTATAATTCACCCCTCCACTTT. Its protein is CASSFAGIYNSPLHF. This sequence joins TRBV28 and TRBJ1-6; D remains ambiguous. The CDR3 is 15 residues long. The germline gives CDR1 MDHEN, CDR2 SYDVKM. V lost 3 bases to trimming and J lost 3 bases, with 9 bases between them.